The 18 T cell receptor beta chains below all came from one sample that was sequenced in a study of patients and donors after allogeneic stem cell transplantation. TCRdb reanalysed the RT-PCR reads using MiXCR and keeps one entry per CDR3 protein. The data show approximately 88,000 distinct CDR3 sequences, 4.5% to 5% seen once. Sample: blood, either unsorted or a sorted T cell fraction (not recorded which). These receptors all stem from a human donor who was either an allogeneic HSCT recipient or a stem cell or donor lymphocyte infusion donor (not recorded which). It is not recorded whose cells these are; they may come from a transplant donor.

This clonotype was picked up many times. This chain uses TRBV2 with TRBJ1-2; D ambiguous. The germline CDR1 and CDR2 sequences are SNHLY and FYNNEI. CDR3 length equals 11 residues. V lost 5 bases, J lost 8 bases, and 9 bases lay in between. The CDR3 region is CASSPDGGYTF. CDR3 sequence (DNA): TGTGCCAGCAGTCCGGACGGGGGCTACACCTTC.

This clonotype was picked up a small number of times. The J gene is TRBJ2-4, the V gene TRBV6-1, with a possible D match to TRBD2 (6 bases). Germline CDR1 MNHNS, CDR2 SASEGT. V gave up 7 bases and J gave up 2 bases, with 18 bases separating them. The CDR3 length is 16 residues. The CDR3 spells CASTLRPGVTKNIQYF. The CDR3 DNA is TGTGCCAGCACCTTACGACCGGGGGTTACCAAAAACATTCAGTACTTC.

This clonotype came up many times. This chain links TRBV10-3 with TRBJ2-3, with a weak D call TRBD2 (6 bases). Trimming removed 7 bases at V and 2 bases at J, with 25 bases between. There are 18 residues in the CDR3. Germline CDR1 reads ENHRY; CDR2 reads SYGVKD. The CDR3 reads CAINGASDNPSFTDTQYF. The CDR3 nucleotides read TGTGCCATCAATGGGGCTAGCGATAACCCCTCTTTCACAGATACGCAGTATTTT.

This sequence joins TRBV12-3 or TRBV12-4 and TRBJ2-1; D gene ambiguous. The CDR3 is made up of 13 amino acids. Trimming took off 7 bases at V and 6 bases at J, with 13 bases between the two ends. As DNA, the CDR3 is TGTGCCAGCACCCCCGGGTTGGGCAATGAGCAGTTCTTC. Amino acids: CASTPGLGNEQFF.

The chain combines TRBV28 with TRBJ2-2; a weak D match, TRBD1 (5 bases). Between the trimmed V and J ends, which lost 7 bases and 6 bases, there was a span of 12 bases. CDR1 is MDHEN and CDR2 is SYDVKM in the germline V gene. The CDR3 sequence is 13 residues long. As DNA, the CDR3 is TGTGCCAGCATCCGAACAGGTTCCGGGGAGCTGTTTTTT. Its protein is CASIRTGSGELFF. The full variable domain, completed using reference TRBV28 and TRBJ2-2, is DVKVTQSSRYLVKRTGEKVFLECVQDMDHENMFWYRQDPGLGLRLIYFSYDVKMKEKGDIPEGYSVSREKKERFSLILESASTNQTSMYLCASIRTGSGELFFGEGSRLTVL.

At least ten counts were recorded for this clonotype. The rearrangement uses TRBV7-9 and TRBJ2-3; 9 bases are shared with TRBD2. Germline-derived CDR1 and CDR2 are SEHNR and FQNEAQ (reference sequence). With 1 base clipped from V and 5 bases from J, the junction kept 7 bases outside the gene matches. There are 16 residues in the CDR3. The CDR3 sequence: CASSLEAGGVEDTQYF. CDR3 coding DNA: TGTGCCAGCAGCTTAGAGGCGGGAGGGGTAGAAGATACGCAGTATTTT. The whole variable domain, filled in from reference TRBV7-9 and TRBJ2-3, reads DTGVSQNPRHKITKRGQNVTFRCDPISEHNRLYWYRQTLGQGPEFLTYFQNEAQLEKSRLLSDRFSAERPKGSFSTLEIQRTEQGDSAMYLCASSLEAGGVEDTQYFGPGTRLTVL.

This clonotype was recorded at least ten times. The chain joins TRBV10-1 to TRBJ1-2; D is undetermined. CDR1 and CDR2 (germline): WNHNN, SYGVQD (reference sequence). CDR3 length equals 13 residues. Trimming stripped 4 bases from V and 2 bases from J, with 8 bases between. This chain's CDR3 is CASSAGKNYGYTF. The CDR3 nucleotides read TGCGCCAGCAGTGCGGGCAAAAACTATGGCTACACCTTC.

This clonotype was seen many times. The chain joins TRBV10-3 to TRBJ1-5, with D possibly being TRBD1 (6 bases). Trimming shortened V by 2 bases and J by 7 bases, and 12 bases separated the two germline ends. In germline, CDR1 is ENHRY, CDR2 SYGVKD. This CDR3 has 14 amino acids. The chain's CDR3 is CAISEGGADQPQHF. As DNA, the CDR3 is TGTGCCATCAGTGAGGGGGGGGCGGACCAGCCCCAGCATTTT.

There are many counts of this clonotype. The chain uses TRBV2 and TRBJ1-4; 11 nucleotides line up with TRBD1. The junction had 10 bases not matched to a gene; V was cut back by 5 bases and J by 8 bases. In germline, CDR1 is SNHLY, CDR2 FYNNEI. The CDR3 totals 16 residues. DNA for the CDR3: TGTGCCAGCAGTACCCGGACAGGGGGCGATCTGGAAAAACTGTTTTTT. Translated: CASSTRTGGDLEKLFF.

This clonotype was observed at least ten times. The chain has TRBV28 and TRBJ2-7, with a weak D call TRBD2 (6 bases). Germline V gene data show CDR1 as MDHEN and CDR2 as SYDVKM. V shed 1 base and J shed 3 bases, with 7 bases lying between them. The CDR3 sequence is 13 residues long. The CDR3 coding sequence is TGTGCCAGCAGTTTATTGGGGGGCTACGAGCAGTACTTC. It codes for CASSLLGGYEQYF.

This clonotype was counted many times. The V and J genes are TRBV12-3 or TRBV12-4 and TRBJ1-1, with 7 bases identical to TRBD1. With V trimmed by 6 bases and J by 0 bases, 13 bases remained unmatched. This CDR3 has 17 amino acids. As DNA, the CDR3 is TGTGCCAGCAGCGTCAGGGGGAGGTGGAGTGTGAACACTGAAGCTTTCTTT. The encoded protein is CASSVRGRWSVNTEAFF.

This sequence joins TRBV6-1 and TRBJ2-3, with 11 bases aligning to TRBD2. The V gene's germline CDR1 is MNHNS and CDR2 SASEGT. Trimming removed 6 bases from V and 12 bases from J; junction bases left unmatched: 8. The CDR3 extends over 13 amino acids. The CDR3 loop reads CASRPGLAEKQYF. The CDR3 DNA follows: TGTGCCAGCAGGCCGGGACTAGCGGAGAAACAGTATTTT.

In this sample, this clonotype turned up a few times. This sequence joins TRBV7-9 and TRBJ2-3; D gene ambiguous. This CDR3 is built from 14 residues. CDR1 and CDR2 (germline): SEHNR, FQNEAQ (reference sequence). V was clipped by 3 bases and J by 4 bases, with 11 bases between them. The CDR3 DNA reads as TGTGCCAGCAGCTTTAGTCAGGCCGCAGATACGCAGTATTTT. It codes for CASSFSQAADTQYF.

Ten or more counts support this clonotype. The chain couples TRBV5-1 to TRBJ2-3, with D possibly being TRBD2 (5 bases). Germline V lookup: CDR1 SGHRS, CDR2 YFSETQ. This CDR3 is built from 15 residues. Trimming stripped 0 bases from V and 2 bases from J, with 10 bases between. DNA of the CDR3: TGCGCCAGCAGCTTGGATGGCGGGTACACAGATACGCAGTATTTT. It codes for CASSLDGGYTDTQYF.

The sample holds many counts of this clonotype. The chain joins TRBV3-1 to TRBJ2-7; 8 bases are shared with TRBD1. The V and J ends lost 6 bases and 1 base, in that order; junction bases with no gene match: 2. CDR1 LGHDT and CDR2 YNNKEL come from the germline V gene (reference sequence). The CDR3 totals 13 residues. The CDR3 sequence is CASRRTGSYEQYF. The CDR3 nucleotides read TGTGCCAGCAGACGGACAGGGTCCTACGAGCAGTACTTC.

J is TRBJ1-5 and V is TRBV20-1; D is uncertain. Deletions cut 1 base from V and 2 bases from J, with 6 bases between. Germline V gene lookup returns CDR1 DFQATT and CDR2 SNEGSKA (reference sequence). The length of the CDR3 is 13 residues. In DNA form, the CDR3 reads TGCAGTGCTAGAGGGGTACGCAATCAGCCCCAGCATTTT. Translating gives CSARGVRNQPQHF.

This clonotype was seen repeatedly, ten times or more. The genes are TRBV7-3 and TRBJ2-7, with 7 positions matching TRBD2. Trimming removed 1 base from V and 5 bases from J; junction bases left unmatched: 5. The germline V gene encodes CDR1 SGHTA and CDR2 FQGTGA. The length of the CDR3 is 14 residues. This CDR3 reads CASSLMASGHEQYF. The CDR3, as DNA: TGTGCCAGCAGCTTAATGGCTAGCGGACACGAGCAGTACTTC.

This clonotype was observed at least ten times. The chain joins TRBV20-1 to TRBJ1-2; 8 nucleotides agree with TRBD1. CDR3 length: 14 amino acids. Germline-derived CDR1 and CDR2 are DFQATT and SNEGSKA (reference sequence). With 2 bases clipped from V and 3 bases from J, the junction kept 5 bases outside the gene matches. CDR3 residues: CSARIGTGDYGYTF. The DNA of the CDR3 is TGCAGTGCTAGAATCGGGACAGGAGACTATGGCTACACCTTC.